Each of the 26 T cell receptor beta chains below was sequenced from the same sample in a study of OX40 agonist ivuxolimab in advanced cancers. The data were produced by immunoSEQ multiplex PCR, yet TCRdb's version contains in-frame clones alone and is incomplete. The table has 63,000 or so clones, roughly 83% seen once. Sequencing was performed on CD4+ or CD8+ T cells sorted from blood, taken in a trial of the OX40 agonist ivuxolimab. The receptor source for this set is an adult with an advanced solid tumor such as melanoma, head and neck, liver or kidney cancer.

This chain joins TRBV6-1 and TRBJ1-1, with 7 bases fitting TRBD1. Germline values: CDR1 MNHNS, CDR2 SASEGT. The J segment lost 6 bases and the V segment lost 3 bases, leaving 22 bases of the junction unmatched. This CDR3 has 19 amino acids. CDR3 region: CASSEGWGRGLFFQPEAFF. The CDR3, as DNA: TGTGCCAGCAGTGAGGGTTGGGGAAGGGGGCTTTTTTTCCAACCTGAAGCTTTCTTT.

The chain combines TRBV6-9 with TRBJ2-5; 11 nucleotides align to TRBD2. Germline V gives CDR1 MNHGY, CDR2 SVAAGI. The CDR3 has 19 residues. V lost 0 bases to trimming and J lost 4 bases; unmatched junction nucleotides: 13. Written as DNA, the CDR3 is TGTGCCAGCAGTTATTCGACTAGCGGGGCTTCACCGAGTCGAGAGACCCAGTACTTC. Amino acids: CASSYSTSGASPSRETQYF.

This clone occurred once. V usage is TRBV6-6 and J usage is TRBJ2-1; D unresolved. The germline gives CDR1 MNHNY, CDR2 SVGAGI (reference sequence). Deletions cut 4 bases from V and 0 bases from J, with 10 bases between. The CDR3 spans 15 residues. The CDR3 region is CASSFQTPSYNEQFF. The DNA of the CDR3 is TGTGCCAGCAGTTTCCAAACCCCCTCCTACAATGAGCAGTTCTTC.

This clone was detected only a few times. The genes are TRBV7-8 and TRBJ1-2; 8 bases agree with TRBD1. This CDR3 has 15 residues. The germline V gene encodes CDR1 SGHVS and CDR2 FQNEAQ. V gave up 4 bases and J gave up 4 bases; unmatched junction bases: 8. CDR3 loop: CASSSRTGIAYGYTF. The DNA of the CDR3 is TGTGCCAGCAGCTCACGGACAGGGATAGCCTATGGCTACACCTTC.

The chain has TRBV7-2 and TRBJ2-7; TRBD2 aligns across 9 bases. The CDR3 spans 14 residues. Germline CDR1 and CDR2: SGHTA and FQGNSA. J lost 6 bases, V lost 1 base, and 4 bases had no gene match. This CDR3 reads CASSLEAGGSEQYF. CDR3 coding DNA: TGTGCCAGCAGCTTAGAGGCGGGGGGGAGCGAGCAGTACTTC.

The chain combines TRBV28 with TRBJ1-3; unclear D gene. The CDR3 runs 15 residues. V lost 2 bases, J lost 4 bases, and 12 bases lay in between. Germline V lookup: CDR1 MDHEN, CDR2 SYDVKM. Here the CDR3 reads CASSLLFKAGNTIYF. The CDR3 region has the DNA TGTGCCAGCAGTTTACTCTTTAAGGCGGGAAACACCATATATTTT.

CDR3 protein: CASSPVTSGLAYEQYF. In nucleotides, the CDR3 is TGCGCCAGCAGCCCGGTGACTAGCGGGTTGGCCTACGAGCAGTACTTC. The chain joins TRBV5-1 to TRBJ2-5; 10 bases are shared with TRBD2. The J call may be mistaken, given a closer DNA end match to TRBJ2-7. CDR1 and CDR2 from the germline V gene are SGHRS and YFSETQ. This CDR3 contains 16 residues.

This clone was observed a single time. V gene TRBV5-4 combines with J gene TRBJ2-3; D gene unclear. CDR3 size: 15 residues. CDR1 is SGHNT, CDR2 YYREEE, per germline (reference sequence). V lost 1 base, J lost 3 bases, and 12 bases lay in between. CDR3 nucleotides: TGTGCCAGCAGCTTGCAAACGGTCCTTACAGATACGCAGTATTTT. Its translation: CASSLQTVLTDTQYF.

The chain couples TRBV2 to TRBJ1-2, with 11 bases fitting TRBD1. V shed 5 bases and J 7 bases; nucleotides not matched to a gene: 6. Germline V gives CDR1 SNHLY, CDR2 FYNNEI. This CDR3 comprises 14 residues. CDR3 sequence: CASSKGQGVGGYTF. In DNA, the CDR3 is TGTGCCAGCAGTAAGGGACAGGGGGTAGGTGGCTACACCTTC.

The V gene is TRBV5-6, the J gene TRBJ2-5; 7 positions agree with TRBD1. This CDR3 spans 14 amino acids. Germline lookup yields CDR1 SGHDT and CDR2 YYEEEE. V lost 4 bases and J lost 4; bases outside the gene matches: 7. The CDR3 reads CASSTTGLGETQYF. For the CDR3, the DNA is TGTGCCAGCAGCACGACAGGGTTAGGAGAGACCCAGTACTTC.

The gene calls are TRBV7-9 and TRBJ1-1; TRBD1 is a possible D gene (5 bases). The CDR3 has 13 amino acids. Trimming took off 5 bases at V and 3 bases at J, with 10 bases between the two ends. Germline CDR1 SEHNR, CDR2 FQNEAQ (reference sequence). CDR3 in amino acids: CASSKVGDTEAFF. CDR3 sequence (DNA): TGTGCCAGCAGCAAAGTGGGGGACACTGAAGCTTTCTTT.

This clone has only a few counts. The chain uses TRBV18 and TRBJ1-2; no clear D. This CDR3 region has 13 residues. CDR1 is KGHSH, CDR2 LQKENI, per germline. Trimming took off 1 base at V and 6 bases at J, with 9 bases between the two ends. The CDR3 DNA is TGTGCCAGCTCACCACGGGGTAGGCATGGCTACACCTTC. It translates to CASSPRGRHGYTF.

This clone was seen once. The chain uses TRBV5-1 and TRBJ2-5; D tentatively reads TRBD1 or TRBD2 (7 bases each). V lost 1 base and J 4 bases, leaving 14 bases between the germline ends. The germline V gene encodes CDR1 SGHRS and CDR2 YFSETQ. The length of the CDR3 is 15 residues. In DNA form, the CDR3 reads TGCGCCAGCAGCTTGCAGGGGGGGCCCGGAGAGACCCAGTACTTC. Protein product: CASSLQGGPGETQYF. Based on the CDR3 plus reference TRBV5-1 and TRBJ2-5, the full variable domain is KAGVTQTPRYLIKTRGQQVTLSCSPISGHRSVSWYQQTPGQGLQFLFEYFSETQRNKGNFPGRFSGRQFSNSRSEMNVSTLELGDSALYLCASSLQGGPGETQYFGPGTRLLVL.

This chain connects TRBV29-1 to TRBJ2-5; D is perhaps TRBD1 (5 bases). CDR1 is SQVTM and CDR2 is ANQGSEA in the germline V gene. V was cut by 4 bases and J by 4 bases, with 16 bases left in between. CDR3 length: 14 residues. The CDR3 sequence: CSVGTPPPGETQYF. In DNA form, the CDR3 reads TGCAGCGTTGGGACACCCCCGCCGGGAGAGACCCAGTACTTC.

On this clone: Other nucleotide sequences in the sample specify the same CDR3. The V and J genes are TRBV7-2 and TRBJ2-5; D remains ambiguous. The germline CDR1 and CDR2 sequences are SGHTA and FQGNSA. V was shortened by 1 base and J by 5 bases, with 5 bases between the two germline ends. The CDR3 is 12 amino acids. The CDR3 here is CASSLVGETQYF. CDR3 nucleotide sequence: TGTGCCAGCAGCTTAGTCGGGGAGACCCAGTACTTC.

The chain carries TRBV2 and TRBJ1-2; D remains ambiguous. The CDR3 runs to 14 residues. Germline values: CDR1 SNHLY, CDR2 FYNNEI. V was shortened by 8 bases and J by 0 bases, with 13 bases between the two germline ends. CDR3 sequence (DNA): TGTGCCAGCGGCTCCTTTCTAGCTAACTATGGCTACACCTTC. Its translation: CASGSFLANYGYTF.

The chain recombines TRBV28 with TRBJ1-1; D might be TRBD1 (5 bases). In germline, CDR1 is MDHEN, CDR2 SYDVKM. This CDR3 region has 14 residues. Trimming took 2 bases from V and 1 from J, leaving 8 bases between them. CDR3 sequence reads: CASSLLGTNTEAFF. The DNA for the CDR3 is TGTGCCAGCAGTTTACTGGGGACGAACACTGAAGCTTTCTTT.

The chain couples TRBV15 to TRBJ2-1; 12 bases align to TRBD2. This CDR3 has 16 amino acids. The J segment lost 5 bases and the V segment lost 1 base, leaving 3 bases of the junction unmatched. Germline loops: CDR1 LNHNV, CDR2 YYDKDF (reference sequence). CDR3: CATSRVRTSGNNEQFF. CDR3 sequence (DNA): TGTGCCACCAGCAGAGTAAGGACTAGCGGGAACAATGAGCAGTTCTTC.

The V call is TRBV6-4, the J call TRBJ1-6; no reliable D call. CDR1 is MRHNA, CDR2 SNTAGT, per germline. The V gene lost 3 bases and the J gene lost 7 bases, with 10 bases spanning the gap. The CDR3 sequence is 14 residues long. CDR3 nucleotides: TGTGCCAGCAGTGAGACTCCCGGAAATTCACCCCTCCACTTT. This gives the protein CASSETPGNSPLHF.

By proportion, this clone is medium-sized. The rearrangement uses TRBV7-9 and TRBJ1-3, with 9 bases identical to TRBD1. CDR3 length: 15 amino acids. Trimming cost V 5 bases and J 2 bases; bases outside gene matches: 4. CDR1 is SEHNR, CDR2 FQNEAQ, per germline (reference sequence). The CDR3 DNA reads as TGTGCCAGCAGCGCCGGACAGGGGCCTGGAAACACCATATATTTT. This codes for CASSAGQGPGNTIYF.

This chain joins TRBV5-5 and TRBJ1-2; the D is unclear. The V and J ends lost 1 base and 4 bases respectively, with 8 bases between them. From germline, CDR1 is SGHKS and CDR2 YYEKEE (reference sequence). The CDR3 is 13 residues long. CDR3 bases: TGTGCCAGCAGCTTGTACGGTCCCTATGGCTACACCTTC. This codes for CASSLYGPYGYTF.

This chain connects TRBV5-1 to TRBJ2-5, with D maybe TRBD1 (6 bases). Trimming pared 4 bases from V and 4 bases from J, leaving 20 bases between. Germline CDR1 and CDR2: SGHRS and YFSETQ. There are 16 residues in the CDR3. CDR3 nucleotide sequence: TGCGCCAGCAGCCGCAACTCTAACTTAGGGGGAGAGACCCAGTACTTC. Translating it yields CASSRNSNLGGETQYF.

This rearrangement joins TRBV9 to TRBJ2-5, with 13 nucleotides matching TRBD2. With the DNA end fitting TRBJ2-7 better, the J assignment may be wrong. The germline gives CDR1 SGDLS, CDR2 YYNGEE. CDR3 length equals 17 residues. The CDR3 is CASSVGRTSGRRYEQYF. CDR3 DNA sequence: TGTGCCAGCAGCGTAGGACGGACTAGCGGGAGACGGTACGAGCAGTACTTC.

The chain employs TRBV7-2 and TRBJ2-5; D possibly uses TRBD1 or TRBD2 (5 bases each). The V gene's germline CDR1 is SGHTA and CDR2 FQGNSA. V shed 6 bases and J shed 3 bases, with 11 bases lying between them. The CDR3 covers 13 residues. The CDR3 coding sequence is TGTGCCAGCAGTGACGGGACGGAAGAGACCCAGTACTTC. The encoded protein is CASSDGTEETQYF.

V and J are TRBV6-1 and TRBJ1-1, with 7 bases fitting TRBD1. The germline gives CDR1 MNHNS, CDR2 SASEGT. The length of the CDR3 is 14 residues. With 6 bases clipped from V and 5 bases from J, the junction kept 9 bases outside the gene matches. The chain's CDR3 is CASRVQGGGTEAFF. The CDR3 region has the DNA TGTGCCAGCAGAGTCCAGGGGGGAGGGACTGAAGCTTTCTTT.

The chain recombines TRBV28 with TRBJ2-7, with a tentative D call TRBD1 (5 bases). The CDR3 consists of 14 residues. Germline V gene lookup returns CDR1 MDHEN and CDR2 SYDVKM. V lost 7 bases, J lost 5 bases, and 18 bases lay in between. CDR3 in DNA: TGTGCCAGCACCCCTCCCAGGGAATCCCACGAGCAGTACTTC. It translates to CASTPPRESHEQYF.